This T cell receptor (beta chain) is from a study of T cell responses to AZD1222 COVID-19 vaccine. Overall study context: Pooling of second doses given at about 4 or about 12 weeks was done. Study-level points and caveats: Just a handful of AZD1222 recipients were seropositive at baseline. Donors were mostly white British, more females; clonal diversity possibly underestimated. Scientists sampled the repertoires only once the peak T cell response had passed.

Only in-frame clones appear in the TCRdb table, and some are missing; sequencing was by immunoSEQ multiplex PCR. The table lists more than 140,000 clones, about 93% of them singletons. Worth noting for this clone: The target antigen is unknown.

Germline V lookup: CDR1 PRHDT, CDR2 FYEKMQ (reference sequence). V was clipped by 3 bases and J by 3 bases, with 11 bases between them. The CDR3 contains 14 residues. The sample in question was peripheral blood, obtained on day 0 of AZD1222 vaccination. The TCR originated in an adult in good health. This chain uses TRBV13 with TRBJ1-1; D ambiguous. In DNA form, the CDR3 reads TGTGCCAGCAGCTTCGGGAAGCCCCACACTGAAGCTTTCTTT. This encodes CASSFGKPHTEAFF.